The table lists the clone carrying this T cell receptor (beta chain) with a count of one. The antigen is unknown. The data were obtained in a study of Ad26.COV2.S vaccination and SARS-CoV-2 variants. Study-wide points: Compared with placebo recipients, vaccine recipients had higher spike-specific TCR breadth. Total responses of T cells may have been underestimated by the analyses of TCR breadth and depth. Across vaccine and placebo recipients, the breadth of non-spike TCRs was similar.

V lost 4 bases to trimming and J lost 8 bases, with 21 bases between them. This CDR3 contains 16 residues. Germline V gene data show CDR1 as LGHDT and CDR2 as YNNKEL (reference sequence). The data were produced by immunoSEQ multiplex PCR, yet TCRdb's version contains in-frame clones alone and is incomplete. In the table there are 350,000 to 450,000 clones, roughly 85% of which are singletons. This sample's treatment: about 20 received Ad26.COV2.S at low or high dose, single or two shots; 5 received placebo; per-sample allocation not given. Following the first vaccine or placebo injection, samples were taken on day 63. Donation was by an adult aged 18-55 years who was in Boston.

The sequencing here drew on peripheral blood, taken in a trial of Ad26.COV2.S vaccine versus placebo. The chain uses TRBV3-1 (or the pseudogene TRBV3-2) and TRBJ2-1, with D perhaps TRBD2 (6 bases). The sequence was collected from a person between 18 and 60 years old who received the Ad26.COV2.S COVID-19 vaccine or a placebo. The CDR3 spells CASSPIHTSKGYEQFF. CDR3 sequence (DNA): TGTGCCAGCAGCCCAATACACACTAGCAAGGGGTATGAGCAGTTCTTC.